These 11 T cell receptor beta chains were sequenced from one sample in a study of blood T cell repertoires in COVID-19. Using immunoSEQ multiplex PCR, the repertoire was profiled, and TCRdb retains in-frame clones only, with some absent. The profile shows 250,000 to 350,000 clones, around 87% of them singletons. Source material: PBMCs or T cells enriched from blood (not recorded which). These receptors originate from a woman under 30 with acute COVID-19.

In DNA form, the CDR3 reads TGTGCCAGCAGGGGACAGGGGATGAACACTGAAGCTTTCTTT. This gives the protein CASRGQGMNTEAFF. V gene TRBV7-3 combines with J gene TRBJ1-1, with 10 bases identical to TRBD1. Germline CDR1 reads SGHTA; CDR2 reads FQGTGA. The CDR3 contains 14 residues. V shed 6 bases and J 0 bases; nucleotides not matched to a gene: 1.

This rearrangement joins TRBV27 to TRBJ2-3; 11 positions match TRBD2. The CDR3 loop spans 18 amino acids. The germline gives CDR1 MNHEY, CDR2 SMNVEV (reference sequence). The J segment lost 1 base and the V segment lost 6 bases, leaving 12 bases of the junction unmatched. CDR3: CASRYGTSGGWGTDTQYF. The CDR3 nucleotides are TGTGCCAGCAGATACGGGACTAGCGGTGGGTGGGGCACAGATACGCAGTATTTT.

V and J are TRBV7-3 and TRBJ1-2; 9 bases fit TRBD1. The CDR3 is made up of 13 amino acids. Germline V gene lookup returns CDR1 SGHTA and CDR2 FQGTGA. V lost 4 bases to trimming and J lost 6 bases; unmatched junction nucleotides: 3. CDR3 nucleotide sequence: TGTGCCAGCAGCTCCCGGACAGGGGATGGCTACACCTTC. Translating gives CASSSRTGDGYTF.

This sequence joins TRBV5-1 and TRBJ1-1, with D perhaps matching TRBD1 (6 bases). The CDR3 length is 14 residues. The V end was cut by 5 bases, the J end by 4 bases, with 15 bases between. Germline values: CDR1 SGHRS, CDR2 YFSETQ. The CDR3 DNA reads as TGCGCCAGCAGACCCATAGGGGGTATCACTGAAGCTTTCTTT. As protein: CASRPIGGITEAFF.

The rearrangement joins TRBV5-1 to TRBJ1-1, with a tentative D call TRBD1 (5 bases). V gave up 4 bases and J gave up 3 bases, with 19 bases separating them. CDR1 is SGHRS, CDR2 YFSETQ, per germline. The CDR3 length is 16 residues. The chain's CDR3 is CASSRGEGQGDTEAFF. CDR3 in DNA: TGCGCCAGCAGCCGCGGGGAGGGGCAGGGTGACACTGAAGCTTTCTTT. Using reference TRBV5-1 and TRBJ1-1 for the parts outside the CDR3, the full variable domain is KAGVTQTPRYLIKTRGQQVTLSCSPISGHRSVSWYQQTPGQGLQFLFEYFSETQRNKGNFPGRFSGRQFSNSRSEMNVSTLELGDSALYLCASSRGEGQGDTEAFFGQGTRLTVV.

The J gene is TRBJ1-2, the V gene TRBV18, with 7 bases lining up with TRBD1. The germline V gene encodes CDR1 KGHSH and CDR2 LQKENI. J lost 6 bases, V lost 0 bases, and 13 bases had no gene match. CDR3 length equals 17 residues. The CDR3 sequence: CASSPPGPGGSSDGYTF. CDR3 in DNA: TGTGCCAGCTCACCACCGGGGCCAGGGGGGAGCTCCGATGGCTACACCTTC.

In its sample, this clone was seen a few times. The V call is TRBV24-1, the J call TRBJ1-5; D remains ambiguous. V was clipped by 3 bases and J by 4 bases, with 3 bases between them. CDR1 KGHDR and CDR2 SFDVKD come from the germline V gene. This CDR3 is 12 amino acids long. The CDR3 sequence: CATSDPNQPQHF. In DNA, the CDR3 is TGTGCCACCAGTGATCCTAATCAGCCCCAGCATTTT.

The rearrangement joins TRBV30 to TRBJ2-7; TRBD2 matches 9 bases. With V trimmed by 2 bases and J by 1 base, 12 bases remained unmatched. The CDR3 sequence is 17 residues long. CDR1 and CDR2 from the germline V gene are GTSNPN and SVGIG (reference sequence). CDR3 DNA: TGTGCCTGGAGTCCGAAGGATCGGACTAGCGCGTCCTACGAGCAGTACTTC. It specifies CAWSPKDRTSASYEQYF.

This clone has a single count. This sequence joins TRBV6-1 and TRBJ1-4, with D perhaps TRBD1 (5 bases). CDR3 length equals 14 residues. The V end lost 3 bases, the J end lost 7 bases, and 12 bases lay between the germline ends. Germline-derived CDR1 and CDR2 are MNHNS and SASEGT. The chain's CDR3 is CASSEGGRSEKLFF. For the CDR3, the DNA is TGTGCCAGCAGTGAGGGGGGAAGAAGTGAAAAACTGTTTTTT.

The chain employs TRBV28 and TRBJ2-7; 8 nucleotides agree with TRBD2. After removal of 3 bases from V and 0 bases from J, the junction contained 10 bases not matched to a gene. From germline, CDR1 is MDHEN and CDR2 SYDVKM. CDR3 length: 17 residues. CDR3 protein: CASSFGLAGLPSYEQYF. CDR3 sequence (DNA): TGTGCCAGCAGTTTTGGGCTAGCGGGCCTTCCCTCCTACGAGCAGTACTTC.

The chain is built from TRBV2 and TRBJ1-5; 8 bases agree with TRBD1. The CDR3 spans 17 residues. With V trimmed by 5 bases and J by 3 bases, 12 bases remained unmatched. CDR1 and CDR2 (germline): SNHLY, FYNNEI. CDR3 nucleotides: TGTGCCAGCAGTAGAAAACCCGGGACAGGTAACAATCAGCCCCAGCATTTT. It specifies CASSRKPGTGNNQPQHF.